Listed here is a single T cell receptor (beta chain). These data come from a study of T cells in Graves' hyperthyroidism and ophthalmopathy. It was RNA transcripts that yielded the amplified TCR beta CDR3 regions. Initially, a first-round RT-PCR of the TCR CDR3 employed the HTBI primer set. TCRdb fed the multiplex PCR reads into MiXCR, producing one record per CDR3 protein. This sample has some 510,000 distinct CDR3 sequences, with about half found just once. Germline lookup yields CDR1 SNHLY and CDR2 FYNNEI. The length of the CDR3 is 14 residues. J lost 7 bases, V lost 7 bases, and 7 bases had no gene match.

This chain links TRBV2 with TRBJ1-5, with TRBD1 identical over 10 bases. Sequenced input: peripheral blood or thyroid tissue (not recorded which). The source is a woman in her late teens or twenties with Graves' hyperthyroidism. In DNA, the CDR3 is TGTGCCAGCACGAGGGACAGGGGTGTCCAGCCCCAGCATTTT. It specifies CASTRDRGVQPQHF.